Listed here are 29 T cell receptor beta chains from one sample, sequenced in a study of T-cell memory formation after mild COVID-19. TCRdb re-called the 5' RACE reads with MiXCR, one entry per CDR3 protein. The table records about 430,000 distinct CDR3 sequences, roughly 18% of them present only once. The sequencing input was PBMCs or a T cell subset sorted from them (not recorded which). The receptors were gathered from a man in his late teens or twenties who had mild COVID-19 (a few samples of this study predate the infection). Cell type and time point are not known.

This clonotype came up a few times. The CDR3 spells CASSSHRSTETEAFF. CDR3 DNA: TGTGCCAGCAGCTCCCACAGGTCCACGGAGACTGAAGCTTTCTTT. V usage is TRBV7-9 and J usage is TRBJ1-1, with D perhaps matching TRBD1 (5 bases). The V and J ends lost 4 bases and 5 bases respectively, with 17 bases between them. The germline V gene has CDR1 SEHNR and CDR2 FQNEAQ (reference sequence). The length of the CDR3 is 15 residues. The full variable domain, completed using reference TRBV7-9 and TRBJ1-1, is DTGVSQNPRHKITKRGQNVTFRCDPISEHNRLYWYRQTLGQGPEFLTYFQNEAQLEKSRLLSDRFSAERPKGSFSTLEIQRTEQGDSAMYLCASSSHRSTETEAFFGQGTRLTVV.

This clonotype showed up many times. This chain joins TRBV7-2 and TRBJ2-6; no clear D. The CDR3 sequence is 15 residues long. Per germline, CDR1 SGHTA and CDR2 FQGNSA. V was pared by 1 base and J by 4 bases, with 8 bases between. In DNA, the CDR3 is TGTGCCAGCAGCTTAGACTTTTCAGGGGCCAACGTCCTGACTTTC. Its translation: CASSLDFSGANVLTF.

V and J are TRBV5-8 and TRBJ2-3, with TRBD1 as a possible D gene (5 bases). V was cut by 3 bases and J by 2 bases, with 10 bases left in between. The CDR3 consists of 14 residues. CDR1 and CDR2 (germline): SGHTS, YDEGEE. The CDR3 spells CASSYRTLTDTQYF. The CDR3 DNA follows: TGTGCCAGCAGCTACCGGACACTCACAGATACGCAGTATTTT.

This clonotype came up many times. The chain carries TRBV29-1 and TRBJ2-6; D tentatively fits TRBD1 or TRBD2 (5 bases each). This CDR3 spans 13 amino acids. Germline V CDR1 and CDR2: SQVTM, ANQGSEA. The V end was cut by 6 bases, the J end by 2 bases, with 8 bases between. DNA of the CDR3: TGCAGCGTAGGGACGACTGGGGCCAACGTCCTGACTTTC. Translated, it gives CSVGTTGANVLTF.

This sequence joins TRBV5-1 and TRBJ2-7, with D possibly TRBD2 on 6 matching bases. Between the trimmed V and J ends, which lost 5 bases and 7 bases, there was a span of 25 bases. CDR1 is SGHRS and CDR2 is YFSETQ in the germline V gene. This CDR3 is built from 16 residues. CDR3: CASSRGSGDSIGEQYF. CDR3 nucleotides: TGCGCCAGCAGTCGGGGGAGTGGGGACTCCATTGGGGAGCAGTACTTC.

This clonotype was seen only a few times. The chain uses TRBV24-1 and TRBJ1-1, with D possibly being TRBD1 (5 bases). The germline V gene encodes CDR1 KGHDR and CDR2 SFDVKD. The V end was cut by 5 bases, the J end by 1 base, with 13 bases between. The CDR3 length is 15 residues. The CDR3 nucleotides read TGTGCCACCAGTGGGTCTGGCGGGGGGAACACTGAAGCTTTCTTT. It yields the protein CATSGSGGGNTEAFF.

J is TRBJ2-7 and V is TRBV27; D call uncertain. Between the trimmed V and J ends, which lost 1 base and 7 bases, there was a span of 8 bases. Germline CDR1 and CDR2: MNHEY and SMNVEV (reference sequence). The CDR3 spans 12 residues. The CDR3 bases are TGTGCCAGCAGTTTATGTACTCTAGAGCAGTACGTC. Translation gives CASSLCTLEQYV.

The chain recombines TRBV2 with TRBJ1-4; D call uncertain. This CDR3 is built from 10 residues. Germline assignment: CDR1 SNHLY and CDR2 FYNNEI. Trimming shortened V by 3 bases and J by 8 bases, and 1 base separated the two germline ends. CDR3 sequence: CASSEEKLFF. As DNA, the CDR3 is TGTGCCAGCAGTGAGGAAAAACTGTTTTTT.

Note on this clonotype: Possible read error: a much larger clone is one base away. The gene calls are TRBV7-8 and TRBJ2-1, with 7 bases identical to TRBD1. This CDR3 contains 14 residues. Per germline, CDR1 SGHVS and CDR2 FQNEAQ. The V and J ends lost 3 bases and 2 bases, in that order; junction bases with no gene match: 1. The CDR3 DNA reads as TGTGCCAGCAGCTTGGGACAGACCTACAATGAGCAGTTCTTC. Translation gives CASSLGQTYNEQFF.

Only a few counts were recorded for this clonotype. This chain links TRBV6-5 with TRBJ1-4; D ambiguous. V was clipped by 2 bases and J by 0 bases, with 7 bases between them. This CDR3 comprises 15 residues. CDR1 MNHEY and CDR2 SVGAGI come from the germline V gene. In DNA, the CDR3 is TGTGCCAGCAGTTACCGGGGTGCAACTAATGAAAAACTGTTTTTT. As protein: CASSYRGATNEKLFF.

The genes are TRBV6-5 and TRBJ1-5, with D perhaps matching TRBD1 (5 bases). CDR3 size: 14 residues. The V gene lost 7 bases and the J gene lost 6 bases, with 16 bases spanning the gap. Germline V gives CDR1 MNHEY, CDR2 SVGAGI. The CDR3 bases are TGTGCCAGCATTTCTCACCAGGGAGGTCAGCCCCAGCATTTT. Protein: CASISHQGGQPQHF.

The gene calls are TRBV29-1 and TRBJ1-1; D might be TRBD1 (5 bases). Between the trimmed V and J ends, which lost 7 bases and 0 bases, there was a span of 21 bases. The CDR3 is 16 residues long. Germline CDR1 reads SQVTM; CDR2 reads ANQGSEA. The CDR3 DNA follows: TGCAGCGGGGTTCTGCTTCAGGGTTCCTTGAACACTGAAGCTTTCTTT. This gives the protein CSGVLLQGSLNTEAFF.

This clonotype turned up a few times. The gene calls are TRBV4-3 and TRBJ1-1; D unclear. The CDR3 sequence is 14 residues long. V was shortened by 3 bases and J by 6 bases, with 14 bases between the two germline ends. Germline V lookup: CDR1 LGHNA, CDR2 YSLEER. CDR3 nucleotide sequence: TGCGCCAGCAGCCAGTTTACGAGGCGCGCTGAAGCTTTCTTT. This codes for CASSQFTRRAEAFF.

The chain uses TRBV6-2 or TRBV6-3 and TRBJ1-5; 8 bases map to TRBD1. V trimming: 5 bases; J trimming: 2 bases; junction bases outside the gene matches: 11. Per germline, CDR1 MNHEY and CDR2 SVGEGT. This CDR3 has 17 residues. The DNA for the CDR3 is TGTGCCAGCAGTGGTCCGAGACAGGGGAAGGGCAATCAGCCCCAGCATTTT. Encoded protein: CASSGPRQGKGNQPQHF.

As DNA, the CDR3 is TGTGCCAGCAGCCCGCCTGTTGGGTACTATGGCTACACCTTC. Its protein product is CASSPPVGYYGYTF. The chain is built from TRBV12-3 or TRBV12-4 and TRBJ1-2; D gene unclear. The CDR3 loop spans 14 amino acids. Trimming shortened V by 6 bases and J by 3 bases, and 14 bases separated the two germline ends.

This clonotype has just a few counts. The rearrangement joins TRBV5-6 to TRBJ1-5; weak D call: TRBD1 (5 bases). This CDR3 is built from 12 residues. The V end lost 5 bases, the J end lost 6 bases, and 9 bases lay between the germline ends. Germline lookup yields CDR1 SGHDT and CDR2 YYEEEE. CDR3 region: CASSWGTQPQHF. CDR3 in DNA: TGTGCCAGCAGTTGGGGGACTCAGCCCCAGCATTTT.

This clonotype came up a few times. This chain joins TRBV7-2 and TRBJ2-1; TRBD2 aligns across 7 bases. The CDR3 has 14 residues. Germline V gene data show CDR1 as SGHTA and CDR2 as FQGNSA. J was trimmed by 7 bases and V by 4 bases; bases with no gene match: 7. The CDR3 DNA is TGTGCCAGCAGCTCGGACCTCGGGAGGAATGAGCAGTTCTTC. Encoded protein: CASSSDLGRNEQFF.

The V call is TRBV29-1, the J call TRBJ1-1; 7 nucleotides line up with TRBD1. The CDR3 loop spans 13 amino acids. V lost 7 bases and J lost 0; bases outside the gene matches: 5. CDR1 and CDR2 from the germline V gene are SQVTM and ANQGSEA. The CDR3 DNA reads as TGCAGCGCTACGACAGGGCTGAACACTGAAGCTTTCTTT. Amino acid sequence: CSATTGLNTEAFF.

The V and J genes are TRBV20-1 and TRBJ2-2, with unresolved D. The germline V and J ends were trimmed by 3 bases and 2 bases, with 10 bases remaining between them. This CDR3 region has 14 residues. Per germline, CDR1 DFQATT and CDR2 SNEGSKA (reference sequence). The DNA for the CDR3 is TGCAGTGCTAGTCCGCGACACAACACCGGGGAGCTGTTTTTT. Its translation is CSASPRHNTGELFF.

This clonotype was found a few times. This chain uses TRBV7-9 with TRBJ2-1; 7 bases fit TRBD1. The CDR3 loop spans 13 amino acids. Germline V lookup: CDR1 SEHNR, CDR2 FQNEAQ (reference sequence). Trimming took 6 bases from V and 8 from J; bases not matched to a gene: 7. Written as DNA, the CDR3 is TGTGCCAGCAGTTGGACAGGACAATATGAGCAGTTCTTC. This gives the protein CASSWTGQYEQFF.

The genes are TRBV14 and TRBJ2-1; 9 bases match TRBD1. V shed 1 base, J shed 7 bases, and the junction held 5 bases outside the gene matches. CDR3 length: 15 amino acids. CDR1 and CDR2 from the germline V gene are SGHDN and FVKESK. CDR3 nucleotides: TGTGCCAGCAGCCAAGCCGGACAGGGGATGAATGAGCAGTTCTTC. As protein: CASSQAGQGMNEQFF. Together with reference TRBV14 and TRBJ2-1, the CDR3 gives the full variable domain: EAGVTQFPSHSVIEKGQTVTLRCDPISGHDNLYWYRRVMGKEIKFLLHFVKESKQDESGMPNNRFLAERTGGTYSTLKVQPAELEDSGVYFCASSQAGQGMNEQFFGPGTRLTVL.

This clonotype has a handful of counts. The J gene is TRBJ2-3, the V gene TRBV11-2; 7 positions agree with TRBD2. The germline gives CDR1 SGHAT, CDR2 FQNNGV. The J segment lost 1 base and the V segment lost 1 base, leaving 5 bases of the junction unmatched. The CDR3 is made up of 16 amino acids. CDR3 sequence: CASSLVGAGGTDTQYF. CDR3 coding DNA: TGTGCCAGCAGCTTAGTAGGGGCGGGGGGCACAGATACGCAGTATTTT. Using reference TRBV11-2 and TRBJ2-3 for the parts outside the CDR3, the full variable domain is EAGVAQSPRYKIIEKRQSVAFWCNPISGHATLYWYQQILGQGPKLLIQFQNNGVVDDSQLPKDRFSAERLKGVDSTLKIQPAKLEDSAVYLCASSLVGAGGTDTQYFGPGTRLTVL.

The chain links TRBV4-1 to TRBJ2-2; 7 nucleotides align to TRBD1. Germline V lookup: CDR1 MGHRA, CDR2 YSYEKL. The CDR3 consists of 15 residues. With 4 bases clipped from V and 2 bases from J, the junction kept 4 bases outside the gene matches. CDR3 nucleotides: TGCGCCAGCAGCCCCAGGGGGTATAACACCGGGGAGCTGTTTTTT. This gives the protein CASSPRGYNTGELFF.

This clonotype was counted a few times. The V call is TRBV6-2 or TRBV6-3, the J call TRBJ2-5; D is uncertain. The length of the CDR3 is 15 residues. Germline V CDR1 and CDR2: MNHEY, SVGEGT. V dropped 5 bases and J dropped 3 bases, with 16 bases sitting between them. For the CDR3, the DNA is TGTGCCAGCAGTGGCGGCAGCCCCACTGAAGAGACCCAGTACTTC. This encodes CASSGGSPTEETQYF.

This clonotype has just a few counts. The chain couples TRBV5-1 to TRBJ2-5; 7 bases are shared with TRBD1. The J segment lost 7 bases and the V segment lost 0 bases, leaving 3 bases of the junction unmatched. This CDR3 region has 13 residues. Per the germline V gene, CDR1 is SGHRS and CDR2 is YFSETQ. As DNA, the CDR3 is TGCGCCAGCAGCTTGGCGGACAGGAGGACCCAGTACTTC. This encodes CASSLADRRTQYF.

The chain recombines TRBV4-1 with TRBJ1-5; 9 bases line up with TRBD1. V dropped 0 bases and J dropped 4; count of bases not matched to a gene: 4. CDR1 is MGHRA, CDR2 YSYEKL, per germline. The CDR3 sequence is 16 residues long. The CDR3 DNA is TGCGCCAGCAGCCAAGAGGGACAGGGTAGGAATCAGCCCCAGCATTTT. Protein sequence: CASSQEGQGRNQPQHF.

This clonotype was detected only a few times. The V call is TRBV6-6, the J call TRBJ1-1; D ambiguous. The V end lost 2 bases, the J end lost 0 bases, and 7 bases lay between the germline ends. This CDR3 spans 14 amino acids. From germline, CDR1 is MNHNY and CDR2 SVGAGI (reference sequence). This chain's CDR3 is CASSYGRVNTEAFF. Here the CDR3 DNA reads TGTGCCAGCAGTTACGGGAGGGTGAACACTGAAGCTTTCTTT.

This clonotype was observed a handful of times. The V and J genes are TRBV3-1 and TRBJ1-1; D is undetermined. V gave up 0 bases and J gave up 4 bases, with 6 bases separating them. CDR1 is LGHDT, CDR2 YNNKEL, per germline (reference sequence). The CDR3 has 13 residues. CDR3 amino acids: CASSQEGGTEAFF. The CDR3 bases are TGTGCCAGCAGCCAAGAGGGCGGCACTGAAGCTTTCTTT.

This clonotype has at least ten counts. The gene calls are TRBV5-1 and TRBJ2-7; 8 bases are a match to TRBD1. V shed 3 bases, J shed 6 bases, and the junction held 8 bases outside the gene matches. CDR3 length equals 14 residues. Germline CDR1 SGHRS, CDR2 YFSETQ. The CDR3 region is CASSWKGQDVEQYF. DNA for the CDR3: TGCGCCAGCAGCTGGAAGGGACAGGACGTCGAGCAGTACTTC.